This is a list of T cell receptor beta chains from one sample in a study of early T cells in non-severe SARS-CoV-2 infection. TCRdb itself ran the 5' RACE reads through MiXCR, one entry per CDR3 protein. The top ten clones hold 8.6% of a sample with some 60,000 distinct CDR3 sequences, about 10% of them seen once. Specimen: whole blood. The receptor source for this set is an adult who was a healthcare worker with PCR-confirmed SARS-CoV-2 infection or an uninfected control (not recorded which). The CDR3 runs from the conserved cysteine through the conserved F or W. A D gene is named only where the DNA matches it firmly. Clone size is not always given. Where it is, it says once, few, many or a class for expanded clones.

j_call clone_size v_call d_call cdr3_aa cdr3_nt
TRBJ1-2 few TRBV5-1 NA CASSDGGANYGYTF TGCGCCAGCAGCGACGGAGGGGCCAACTATGGCTACACCTTC
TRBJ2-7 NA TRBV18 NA CASSQGTPTFSYEQYF TGTGCCAGCTCACAGGGGACTCCTACCTTCTCCTACGAGCAGTACTTC
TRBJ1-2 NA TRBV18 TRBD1 CASSPGQNYGYTF TGTGCCAGCTCACCGGGACAGAACTATGGCTACACCTTC
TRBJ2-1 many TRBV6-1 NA CASSGHGNQVDEQFF TGTGCCAGCAGTGGTCATGGGAACCAGGTGGATGAGCAGTTCTTC
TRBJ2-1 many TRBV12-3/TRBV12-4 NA CASSLVGGRDVGNEQFF TGTGCCAGCAGTTTAGTGGGGGGCCGGGACGTAGGCAATGAGCAGTTCTTC
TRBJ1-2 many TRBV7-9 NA CASSSDRLLGYGYTF TGTGCCAGCAGCTCTGACAGATTATTAGGGTATGGCTACACCTTC
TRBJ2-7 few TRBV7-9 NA CASSSGTYEQYF TGTGCCAGCAGCTCGGGTACCTACGAGCAGTACTTC
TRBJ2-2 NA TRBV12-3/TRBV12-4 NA CASSSSHSGELFF NA
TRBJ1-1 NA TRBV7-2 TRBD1 CASSLKGTGTEAFF TGTGCCAGCAGCTTAAAAGGGACAGGGACTGAAGCTTTCTTT
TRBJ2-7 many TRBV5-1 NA CASSFDVAGPYEQYF TGCGCCAGCAGCTTCGACGTCGCAGGGCCCTACGAGCAGTACTTC
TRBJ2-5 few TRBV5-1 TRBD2 CASSLYYGTSGGETQYF TGCGCCAGCAGCTTGTACTACGGGACTAGCGGGGGAGAAACCCAGTACTTC
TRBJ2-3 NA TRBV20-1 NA CSASYDSTDTQYF TGCAGTGCTAGTTATGACAGCACAGATACGCAGTATTTT
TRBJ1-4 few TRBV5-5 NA CASSLGAGLGYEKLFF TGTGCCAGCAGCTTGGGGGCCGGACTTGGATATGAAAAACTGTTTTTT
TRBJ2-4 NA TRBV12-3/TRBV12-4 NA CASSLGRAGLAKNIQYF TGTGCCAGCAGTTTAGGACGGGCGGGGCTCGCCAAAAACATTCAGTACTTC
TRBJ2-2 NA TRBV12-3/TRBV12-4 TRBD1 CASSPTGKGGELFF TGTGCCAGCAGTCCGACAGGGAAGGGCGGGGAGCTGTTTTTT
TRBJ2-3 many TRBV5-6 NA CASSPSGTDTQYF TGTGCCAGCAGCCCGAGTGGCACAGATACGCAGTATTTT
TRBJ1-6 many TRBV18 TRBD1 CASSPEGQSNSPLHF TGTGCCAGCTCACCAGAGGGACAGAGTAATTCACCCCTCCACTTT
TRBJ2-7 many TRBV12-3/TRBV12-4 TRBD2 CASSFPGGGPYEQYF TGTGCCAGCAGTTTTCCGGGGGGAGGACCCTACGAGCAGTACTTC
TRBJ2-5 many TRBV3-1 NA CASSPMGLQETQYF TGTGCCAGCAGTCCGATGGGACTGCAAGAGACCCAGTACTTC
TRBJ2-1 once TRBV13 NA CASSLTLDEQFF TGTGCCAGCAGCTTAACGCTAGACGAGCAGTTCTTC
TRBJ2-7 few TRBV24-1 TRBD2 CATSDPTSGKGYEQYF TGTGCCACCAGTGACCCGACTAGCGGGAAGGGGTACGAGCAGTACTTC
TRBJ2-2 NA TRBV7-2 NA CASSLVESKSGELFF TGTGCCAGCAGCTTAGTTGAGTCAAAGAGCGGGGAGCTGTTTTTT
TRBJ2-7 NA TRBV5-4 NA CASSLAAGEAYEQYF TGTGCCAGCAGCTTGGCAGCAGGCGAAGCCTACGAGCAGTACTTC
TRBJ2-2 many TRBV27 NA CASSLFAGTNTGELFF TGTGCCAGCAGTTTATTCGCGGGCACGAACACCGGGGAGCTGTTTTTT
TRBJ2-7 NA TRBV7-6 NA CASSFQYTYEQYF TGTGCCAGCAGCTTTCAGTATACCTACGAGCAGTACTTC
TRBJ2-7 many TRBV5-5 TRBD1 CASNPRTGGYEQYF TGTGCCAGCAATCCTCGGACAGGGGGGTACGAGCAGTACTTC
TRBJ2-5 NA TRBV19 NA CASSIQASKTQYF TGTGCCAGTAGTATACAGGCGTCGAAGACCCAGTACTTC
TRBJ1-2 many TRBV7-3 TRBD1 CASSSKRTGSYGYTF TGTGCCAGCAGCTCCAAGAGGACAGGCAGCTATGGCTACACCTTC
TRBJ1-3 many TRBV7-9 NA CASSLRVRETIYF TGTGCCAGCAGCTTACGAGTCCGAGAAACCATATATTTT
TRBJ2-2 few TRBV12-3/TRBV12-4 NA CASTITGVRAGELFF TGTGCCAGCACGATAACGGGGGTGAGGGCCGGGGAGCTGTTTTTT
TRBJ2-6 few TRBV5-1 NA CASSLLGLGANVLTF TGCGCCAGCAGCTTGTTAGGGTTAGGGGCCAACGTCCTGACTTTC
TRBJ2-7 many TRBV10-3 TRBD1 CAINDRVSYEQYF TGTGCCATCAACGACAGGGTCTCCTACGAGCAGTACTTC
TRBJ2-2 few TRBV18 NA CASSPTRDTGELFF TGTGCCAGCTCACCAACCAGGGACACCGGGGAGCTGTTTTTT
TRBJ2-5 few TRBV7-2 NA CASSYTGPAGETQYF TGTGCCAGCAGCTACACGGGCCCCGCGGGCGAGACCCAGTACTTC
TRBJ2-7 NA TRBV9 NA CASSVAGETSYEQYF TGTGCCAGCAGCGTAGCGGGAGAGACTTCCTACGAGCAGTACTTC
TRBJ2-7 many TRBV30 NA CAWKAVSSYEQYF TGTGCCTGGAAGGCGGTGAGCTCCTACGAGCAGTACTTC
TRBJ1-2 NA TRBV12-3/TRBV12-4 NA CASSLAGQRQVGYGYTF TGTGCCAGCAGTTTAGCGGGGCAGAGACAGGTTGGCTATGGCTACACCTTC
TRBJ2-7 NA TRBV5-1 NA CASSLSTRDYEQYF TGCGCCAGCAGCTTATCCACTCGCGACTACGAGCAGTACTTC
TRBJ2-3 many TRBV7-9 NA CASSQDWTVGVGTQYF TGTGCCAGCAGCCAAGACTGGACAGTTGGTGTAGGTACGCAGTATTTT
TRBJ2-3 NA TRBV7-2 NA CASSLETTGTQYF TGTGCCAGCAGCTTAGAGACAACGGGTACGCAGTATTTT
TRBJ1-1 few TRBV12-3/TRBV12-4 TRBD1 CASTTTGVNTEAFF TGTGCCAGCACCACGACAGGGGTGAACACTGAAGCTTTCTTT
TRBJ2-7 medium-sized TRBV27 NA CASSPSSYEQYF TGTGCCAGCAGTCCGAGCTCCTACGAGCAGTACTTC
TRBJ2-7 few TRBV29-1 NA CSAATREFSYEQYF TGCAGCGCTGCGACTAGGGAGTTCTCCTACGAGCAGTACTTC
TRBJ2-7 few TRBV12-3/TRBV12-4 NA CASSFSGGGSYYEQYF TGTGCCAGCAGTTTCTCGGGAGGGGGCTCGTACTACGAGCAGTACTTC
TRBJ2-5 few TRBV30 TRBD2 CAWSKASGRETQYF TGTGCCTGGAGTAAGGCTAGCGGACGAGAGACCCAGTACTTC
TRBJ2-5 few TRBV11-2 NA CASSYDPGGRETQYF TGTGCCAGCAGTTACGACCCTGGGGGGCGAGAGACCCAGTACTTC
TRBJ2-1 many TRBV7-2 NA CASSPLLSSDEQFF TGTGCCAGCAGCCCCCTACTCAGTTCGGATGAGCAGTTCTTC
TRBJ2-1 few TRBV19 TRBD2 CASGPGTSGRWYEQFF TGTGCCAGTGGCCCTGGGACTAGCGGGAGGTGGTATGAGCAGTTCTTC
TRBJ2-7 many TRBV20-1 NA CSARYGPQDEQYF TGCAGTGCTAGATATGGGCCTCAGGACGAGCAGTACTTC
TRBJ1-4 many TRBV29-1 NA CSVYRAGDEKLFF TGCAGCGTTTATCGAGCTGGGGATGAAAAACTGTTTTTT
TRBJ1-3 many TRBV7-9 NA CASSSGEDTIYF TGTGCCAGCAGCTCAGGGGAGGACACCATATATTTT
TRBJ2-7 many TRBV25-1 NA CASSASRLPEQYF TGTGCCAGCAGTGCTAGTCGACTTCCCGAGCAGTACTTC
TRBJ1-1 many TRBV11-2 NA CASSRPAQTTEAFF TGTGCCAGCAGCCGCCCAGCACAAACCACTGAAGCTTTCTTT